What follows describes a single T cell receptor beta chain. Its antigen is undetermined. The patients all showed relapse after autologous stem cell transplantation, while their brentuximab vedotin exposure varied. Complete response, partial response or progressive disease were the best responses. The data were taken from a study of PD-1 blockade in classical Hodgkin lymphoma. Study as a whole: Intravenous delivery of nivolumab at 3 mg/kg to patients occurred every 2 weeks. Overall study findings and caveats: In CD4+ cells, TCR diversity went up significantly by C4D1, but in CD8+ cells it did not.

Some clones are missing from TCRdb's copy, which holds only in-frame ones; the method was immunoSEQ multiplex PCR. The repertoire includes roughly 140,000 clones, around 73% of them detected once, and roughly 10% sits in the top ten. The CDR3 loop spans 14 amino acids. Germline loops: CDR1 SGHRS, CDR2 YFSETQ. The V gene lost 2 bases and the J gene lost 3 bases, with 11 bases spanning the gap. This receptor was identified in a human donor with classical Hodgkin lymphoma. The specimen comprised peripheral blood mononuclear cells (PBMCs), sampled before the second cycle of nivolumab. The gene calls are TRBV5-1 and TRBJ1-2, with TRBD1 as a possible D gene (6 bases). The CDR3 protein is CASSFGQNYYGYTF. CDR3 DNA: TGCGCCAGCAGCTTCGGACAGAATTACTATGGCTACACCTTC.